This T cell receptor beta chain was observed in a study of cytomegalovirus exposure and HLA in healthy donors. Study outcomes and limitations: According to the study, 150 to 200 TCR beta chains were cytomegalovirus-associated.

With 60 Vbeta and 13 Jbeta primers, the PCR was carried out. The data were produced by immunoSEQ multiplex PCR, yet TCRdb's version contains in-frame clones alone and is incomplete. The table includes about 140,000 clones, just over 65% detected once. Germline V gives CDR1 LNHDA, CDR2 SQIVND (reference sequence). Trimming at V came to 5 bases and at J to 4 bases, leaving 8 bases not matched to a gene. The length of the CDR3 is 15 residues. As concerns this clone: Its antigen remains unknown.

The sequence derives from a woman aged 55-70 years in good health and CMV-seronegative. The sequenced sample was PBMCs. The V gene is TRBV19, the J gene TRBJ1-5, with TRBD1 matching over 7 bases. The chain's CDR3 is CASSEGQLPNQPQHF. In DNA form, the CDR3 reads TGTGCCAGTAGTGAGGGACAGCTACCTAATCAGCCCCAGCATTTT. Together with reference TRBV19 and TRBJ1-5, the CDR3 gives the full variable domain: DGGITQSPKYLFRKEGQNVTLSCEQNLNHDAMYWYRQDPGQGLRLIYYSQIVNDFQKGDIAEGYSVSREKKESFPLTVTSAQKNPTAFYLCASSEGQLPNQPQHFGDGTRLSIL.